A selection of T cell receptor beta chains follows, all from one sample in a study of blood T cell repertoires in COVID-19. Profiled with immunoSEQ multiplex PCR; TCRdb holds only in-frame clones, not every one. The data show some 120,000 clones, with roughly 88% seen just once and 0.88% held by the top ten. Sequencing input: peripheral blood. The source of these receptors is a woman between 45 and 60 years old with active or convalescent COVID-19. CDR3s include the opening cysteine and the closing phenylalanine or tryptophan. A D gene is named only where the DNA matches it firmly. Rows give clone size only sometimes, using once, few, many, or a class for an expanded clone.

v_gene: TRBV29-1
j_gene: TRBJ2-7
abundance: .
d_gene: TRBD2
CDR3aa: CSVRSGRDSYEQYF
CDR3nt: TGCAGCGTTCGTAGCGGGCGCGACTCCTACGAGCAGTACTTC

v_gene: TRBV6-5
j_gene: TRBJ1-1
abundance: once
d_gene: TRBD1
CDR3aa: CASSYYRGESAEAFF
CDR3nt: TGTGCCAGCAGTTATTACAGGGGGGAGAGTGCTGAAGCTTTCTTT

v_gene: TRBV12-3/TRBV12-4
j_gene: TRBJ2-5
abundance: .
d_gene: .
CDR3aa: CASSFATQETQYF
CDR3nt: TGTGCCAGCAGTTTCGCCACACAAGAGACCCAGTACTTC

v_gene: TRBV7-3
j_gene: TRBJ2-1
abundance: .
d_gene: TRBD1
CDR3aa: CASSPRDSEINEQFF
CDR3nt: TGTGCCAGCAGCCCCCGGGACAGCGAAATCAATGAGCAGTTCTTC

v_gene: TRBV9
j_gene: TRBJ2-2
abundance: .
d_gene: .
CDR3aa: CASSVEGVSGFTGELFF
CDR3nt: TGTGCCAGCAGCGTAGAAGGGGTCAGTGGATTCACCGGGGAGCTGTTTTTT

v_gene: TRBV6-4
j_gene: TRBJ2-3
abundance: .
d_gene: TRBD2
CDR3aa: CASSIAGARDTQYF
CDR3nt: TGTGCCAGCTCAATAGCGGGAGCTAGGGATACGCAGTATTTT

v_gene: TRBV19
j_gene: TRBJ1-5
abundance: .
d_gene: TRBD1
CDR3aa: CASSFQGQQPQHF
CDR3nt: TGTGCCAGTAGTTTCCAGGGACAGCAGCCCCAGCATTTT

v_gene: TRBV30
j_gene: TRBJ1-2
abundance: once
d_gene: .
CDR3aa: CTVQGYYGYTF
CDR3nt: TGTACTGTACAGGGATACTATGGCTACACCTTC

v_gene: TRBV15
j_gene: TRBJ1-2
abundance: .
d_gene: TRBD1
CDR3aa: CATSSRTGTVYGYTF
CDR3nt: TGTGCCACCAGCAGCCGAACCGGGACAGTCTATGGCTACACCTTC

v_gene: TRBV2
j_gene: TRBJ1-1
abundance: .
d_gene: .
CDR3aa: CASSEGGLNTEAFF
CDR3nt: TGTGCCAGCAGTGAGGGGGGGTTGAACACTGAAGCTTTCTTT

v_gene: TRBV28
j_gene: TRBJ2-7
abundance: few
d_gene: .
CDR3aa: CASSFGGTEQYF
CDR3nt: TGTGCCAGCAGTTTTGGGGGGACCGAGCAGTACTTC

v_gene: TRBV24-1
j_gene: TRBJ1-4
abundance: .
d_gene: .
CDR3aa: CATSDSTTTGGYEKLFF
CDR3nt: TGTGCCACCAGTGACTCTACTACGACAGGCGGTTACGAAAAACTGTTTTTT

v_gene: TRBV6-5
j_gene: TRBJ1-5
abundance: .
d_gene: TRBD1
CDR3aa: CASSWDSFQPQHF
CDR3nt: TGTGCCAGCAGTTGGGACAGTTTCCAGCCCCAGCATTTT

v_gene: TRBV11-2
j_gene: TRBJ1-1
abundance: .
d_gene: TRBD1
CDR3aa: CASSLDRGGTANTEAFF
CDR3nt: TGTGCCAGCAGCTTAGATCGTGGAGGGACAGCAAACACTGAAGCTTTCTTT

v_gene: TRBV7-2
j_gene: TRBJ2-7
abundance: .
d_gene: TRBD2
CDR3aa: CASRSSGGPYEQYF
CDR3nt: TGTGCCAGCAGGTCTAGCGGGGGTCCCTACGAGCAGTACTTC

v_gene: TRBV6-2/TRBV6-3
j_gene: TRBJ2-5
abundance: .
d_gene: TRBD2
CDR3aa: CASSELASGETQYF
CDR3nt: TGTGCCAGCAGCGAACTAGCGTCGGGAGAGACCCAGTACTTC

v_gene: TRBV10-3
j_gene: TRBJ2-1
abundance: .
d_gene: .
CDR3aa: CAIRTGAGVYEQFF
CDR3nt: TGTGCCATCAGGACAGGGGCGGGGGTATACGAGCAGTTCTTC

v_gene: TRBV5-1
j_gene: TRBJ1-2
abundance: .
d_gene: .
CDR3aa: CASSLDRNYGYTF
CDR3nt: TGCGCCAGCAGCTTGGACAGGAACTATGGCTACACCTTC

v_gene: TRBV10-3
j_gene: TRBJ1-2
abundance: few
d_gene: .
CDR3aa: CAISASQGDGYTF
CDR3nt: TGTGCCATCAGTGCTAGCCAAGGCGATGGCTACACCTTC